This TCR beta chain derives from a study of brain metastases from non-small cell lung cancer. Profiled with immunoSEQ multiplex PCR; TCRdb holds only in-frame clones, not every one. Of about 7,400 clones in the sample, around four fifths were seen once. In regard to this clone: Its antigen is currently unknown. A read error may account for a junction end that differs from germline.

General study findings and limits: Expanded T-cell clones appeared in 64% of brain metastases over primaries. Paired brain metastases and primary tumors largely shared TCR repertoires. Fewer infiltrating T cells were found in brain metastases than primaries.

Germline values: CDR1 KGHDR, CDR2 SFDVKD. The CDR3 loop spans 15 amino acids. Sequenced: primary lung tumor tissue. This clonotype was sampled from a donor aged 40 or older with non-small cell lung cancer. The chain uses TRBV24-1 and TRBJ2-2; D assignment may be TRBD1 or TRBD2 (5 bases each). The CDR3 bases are TGTGCCACCGGTTCGACAGAAACGAACACCGGGAAGCTGTTTTTT. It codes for CATGSTETNTGKLFF.